The next 27 T cell receptor beta chains were all read from a single sample in a study of T cell responses to AZD1222 COVID-19 vaccine. Sequenced by immunoSEQ multiplex PCR; TCRdb stores in-frame clones only, minus some. The sample carries some 190,000 clones, around 91% recorded once. This specimen consisted of peripheral blood, obtained on day 0 of AZD1222 vaccination. The receptors were gathered from an adult in good health.

This chain joins TRBV7-2 and TRBJ1-5; D is undetermined. Trimming took off 6 bases at V and 0 bases at J, with 18 bases between the two ends. CDR3 length equals 17 residues. Germline CDR1 is SGHTA and CDR2 is FQGNSA. Here the CDR3 reads CASRRERGSYSNQPQHF. The CDR3, as DNA: TGTGCCAGCAGGAGGGAACGTGGGAGCTATAGCAATCAGCCCCAGCATTTT.

J is TRBJ2-5 and V is TRBV3-1 (or the pseudogene TRBV3-2); a possible D gene is TRBD2 (6 bases). Germline values: CDR1 LGHDT, CDR2 YNNKEL (reference sequence). The CDR3 has 15 amino acids. Deletions cut 4 bases from V and 5 bases from J, with 17 bases between. CDR3 protein: CASSLRSGEAETQYF. The CDR3 DNA is TGTGCCAGCAGCCTACGGTCGGGGGAAGCGGAGACCCAGTACTTC.

This clone was seen once. This chain connects TRBV6-2 or TRBV6-3 to TRBJ2-7, with D possibly being TRBD1 (6 bases). V was pared by 0 bases and J by 3 bases, with 18 bases between. The CDR3 has 17 amino acids. The V gene's germline CDR1 is MNHEY and CDR2 SVGEGT. CDR3 amino acids: CASSYSIEGQGRYEQYV. The CDR3 region has the DNA TGTGCCAGCAGTTACTCCATCGAGGGTCAGGGGCGCTACGAGCAGTACGTC.

This clone was seen a single time. The rearrangement joins TRBV12-3 or TRBV12-4 to TRBJ1-2; D gene uncertain. The CDR3 runs 13 residues. Trimming cost V 7 bases and J 3 bases, with 12 bases left between them. In DNA form, the CDR3 reads TGTGCCAGCACCGTGGACGGCGACTATGGCTACACCTTC. Its protein product is CASTVDGDYGYTF.

This clone has just one count. The V gene is TRBV7-9, the J gene TRBJ2-7; weak D call: TRBD2 (6 bases). The CDR3 spans 16 residues. Per the germline V gene, CDR1 is SEHNR and CDR2 is FQNEAQ (reference sequence). Trimming took 4 bases from V and 1 from J, leaving 17 bases between them. DNA for the CDR3: TGTGCCAGCAGCTGGAACGGAGGGGTTCCTTCCTACGAGCAGTACGTC. Translation: CASSWNGGVPSYEQYV.

The chain combines TRBV12-3 or TRBV12-4 with TRBJ1-1; D possibly corresponds to TRBD1 (5 bases). V lost 2 bases, J lost 7 bases, and 8 bases lay in between. The CDR3 is made up of 12 amino acids. CDR3 sequence reads: CASSLWGVEAFF. Here the CDR3 DNA reads TGTGCCAGCAGTTTATGGGGCGTTGAAGCTTTCTTT.

This rearrangement joins TRBV5-1 to TRBJ1-5; D might be TRBD1 (5 bases). Germline V CDR1 and CDR2: SGHRS, YFSETQ. V lost 4 bases, J lost 0 bases, and 11 bases lay in between. The CDR3 has 15 amino acids. In DNA form, the CDR3 reads TGCGCCAGCAGCGAAGGGACGGTTAGCAATCAGCCCCAGCATTTT. Residues: CASSEGTVSNQPQHF.

The chain carries TRBV9 and TRBJ2-3; D is perhaps TRBD1 (6 bases). This CDR3 contains 16 residues. Trimming removed 4 bases at V and 1 base at J, with 16 bases between. CDR1 is SGDLS and CDR2 is YYNGEE in the germline V gene. CDR3 sequence: CASSPYQGQGTDTQYF. The CDR3 region has the DNA TGTGCCAGCAGCCCCTACCAGGGGCAGGGCACAGATACGCAGTATTTT.

The chain couples TRBV7-2 to TRBJ2-5; no reliable D call. There are 15 residues in the CDR3. V dropped 6 bases and J dropped 5 bases, with 19 bases sitting between them. Germline CDR1 is SGHTA and CDR2 is FQGNSA. CDR3 DNA sequence: TGTGCCAGCAGAAACGACGTCAGAGCTTGGGAGACCCAGTACTTC. This translates into CASRNDVRAWETQYF.

The V gene is TRBV2, the J gene TRBJ2-1; weak D call: TRBD2 (5 bases). The germline CDR1 and CDR2 sequences are SNHLY and FYNNEI. This CDR3 spans 15 amino acids. V shed 6 bases and J shed 5 bases, with 17 bases lying between them. The CDR3 region is CASRKGFLRDNEQFF. Here the CDR3 DNA reads TGTGCCAGCAGGAAGGGTTTTTTGCGGGACAATGAGCAGTTCTTC.

The sample holds a few counts of this clone. The chain uses TRBV4-3 and TRBJ1-4, with D maybe TRBD1 (6 bases). In germline, CDR1 is LGHNA, CDR2 YSLEER. Trimming removed 8 bases from V and 7 bases from J, with 17 bases in between. There are 14 residues in the CDR3. CDR3 sequence reads: CASGQTEGSEKLFF. For the CDR3, the DNA is TGCGCCAGCGGACAGACAGAAGGGAGTGAAAAACTGTTTTTT.

CDR3 sequence (DNA): TGTGCCAGCAGCCAAGAGTCCTTCACGCAGTATTTT. Translating it yields CASSQESFTQYF. This chain joins TRBV3-1 (or the pseudogene TRBV3-2) and TRBJ2-3, with D uncertain. The germline V gene has CDR1 LGHDT and CDR2 YNNKEL (reference sequence). Trimming shortened V by 0 bases and J by 9 bases, and 7 bases separated the two germline ends. The CDR3 is 12 amino acids.

This chain uses TRBV11-1 with TRBJ1-1; D uncertain. The germline gives CDR1 SGHAT, CDR2 FQDESV (reference sequence). Trimming shortened V by 4 bases and J by 5 bases, and 17 bases separated the two germline ends. The CDR3 is 15 residues long. The CDR3 sequence is CASSSEARGKTEAFF. CDR3 nucleotides: TGTGCCAGCAGCTCCGAGGCGCGGGGAAAAACTGAAGCTTTCTTT.

This clone has only a few counts. This chain links TRBV9 with TRBJ2-7; weak D call: TRBD2 (7 bases). V lost 3 bases and J 0 bases, leaving 13 bases between the germline ends. Germline CDR1 reads SGDLS; CDR2 reads YYNGEE. The CDR3 is 15 amino acids. The CDR3 DNA sequence: TGTGCCAGCAGCGGGGGGGGCCGCAGCTCCTACGAGCAGTACTTC. This translates into CASSGGGRSSYEQYF.

The chain is built from TRBV29-1 and TRBJ1-4, with 7 bases identical to TRBD1. The CDR3 loop spans 14 amino acids. J was trimmed by 6 bases and V by 7 bases; bases with no gene match: 11. The germline V gene encodes CDR1 SQVTM and CDR2 ANQGSEA. In DNA form, the CDR3 reads TGCAGCGCCGAAGGGTCAGGGGGTGATGAAAAACTGTTTTTT. Protein sequence: CSAEGSGGDEKLFF.

This clone was seen a handful of times. V is TRBV12-3 or TRBV12-4 and J is TRBJ1-2, with D hard to call. Deletions cut 6 bases from V and 6 bases from J, with 8 bases between. The CDR3 has 11 amino acids. The DNA of the CDR3 is TGTGCCAGCAGCCCTCTTAATGGCTACACCTTC. Translated: CASSPLNGYTF.

The V gene is TRBV9, the J gene TRBJ2-1, with a weak D call TRBD2 (6 bases). Germline lookup yields CDR1 SGDLS and CDR2 YYNGEE. Between the trimmed V and J ends, which lost 5 bases and 5 bases, there was a span of 17 bases. The CDR3 runs 15 residues. This CDR3 is CASSPPQRAHNEQFF. As DNA, the CDR3 is TGTGCCAGCAGTCCGCCTCAGCGGGCGCACAATGAGCAGTTCTTC. Using reference TRBV9 and TRBJ2-1 for the parts outside the CDR3, the full variable domain is DSGVTQTPKHLITATGQRVTLRCSPRSGDLSVYWYQQSLDQGLQFLIQYYNGEERAKGNILERFSAQQFPDLHSELNLSSLELGDSALYFCASSPPQRAHNEQFFGPGTRLTVL.

CDR3 loop: CASSPLAGGDNEQFF. For the CDR3, the DNA is TGTGCCAGCAGTCCCCTAGCGGGGGGGGACAATGAGCAGTTCTTC. The chain is built from TRBV27 and TRBJ2-1; TRBD2 agrees at 12 bases. The CDR3 loop spans 15 amino acids. The J segment lost 5 bases and the V segment lost 5 bases, leaving 4 bases of the junction unmatched. Germline V gives CDR1 MNHEY, CDR2 SMNVEV (reference sequence).

The CDR3 DNA sequence: TGCGCCAGCAGCTTGCTAGGGGAGAACACTGAAGCTTTCTTT. Its protein is CASSLLGENTEAFF. The chain employs TRBV5-1 and TRBJ1-1, with a tentative D call TRBD1 (5 bases). From germline, CDR1 is SGHRS and CDR2 YFSETQ. The CDR3 sequence is 14 residues long. Trimming shortened V by 1 base and J by 1 base, and 8 bases separated the two germline ends.

The chain combines TRBV5-4 with TRBJ1-4; TRBD1 aligns across 7 bases. The CDR3 totals 15 residues. The junction had 6 bases not matched to a gene; V was cut back by 3 bases and J by 4 bases. Germline CDR1 and CDR2: SGHNT and YYREEE (reference sequence). CDR3 in DNA: TGTGCCAGCAGCTACTTGACAGGGATTAATGAAAAACTGTTTTTT. This codes for CASSYLTGINEKLFF. Full variable domain (missing parts from reference TRBV5-4 and TRBJ1-4): ETGVTQSPTHLIKTRGQQVTLRCSSQSGHNTVSWYQQALGQGPQFIFQYYREEENGRGNFPPRFSGLQFPNYSSELNVNALELDDSALYLCASSYLTGINEKLFFGSGTQLSVL.

The chain uses TRBV5-1 and TRBJ2-2; 9 bases are shared with TRBD2. The CDR3 has 16 amino acids. The junction had 4 bases not matched to a gene; V was cut back by 0 bases and J by 4 bases. CDR1 and CDR2 (germline): SGHRS, YFSETQ. CDR3 protein: CASSLAASGATGELFF. CDR3 nucleotides: TGCGCCAGCAGCTTGGCGGCTAGCGGGGCCACCGGGGAGCTGTTTTTT.

The chain employs TRBV7-2 and TRBJ2-2; D is unclear. Germline CDR1 is SGHTA and CDR2 is FQGNSA. CDR3 size: 15 residues. Trimming pared 5 bases from V and 3 bases from J, leaving 13 bases between. CDR3 nucleotide sequence: TGTGCCAGCAGCAAGGGTTGGGAATACACCGGGGAGCTGTTTTTT. Translated: CASSKGWEYTGELFF.

V is TRBV3-1 (or the pseudogene TRBV3-2) and J is TRBJ1-1; unclear D gene. Trimming stripped 3 bases from V and 1 base from J, with 15 bases between. Germline assignment: CDR1 LGHDT and CDR2 YNNKEL (reference sequence). This CDR3 comprises 16 residues. The CDR3 coding sequence is TGTGCCAGCAGCCAGACGGCCGGGCTGGGGAACACTGAAGCTTTCTTT. Amino acid sequence: CASSQTAGLGNTEAFF.

The chain has TRBV27 and TRBJ2-1, with TRBD2 matching 9 bases. V lost 5 bases and J lost 6; bases outside the gene matches: 8. The CDR3 totals 15 residues. The germline gives CDR1 MNHEY, CDR2 SMNVEV (reference sequence). The DNA of the CDR3 is TGTGCCAGCAGTCTGATAGGACTAGCGATCAATGAGCAGTTCTTC. Translation gives CASSLIGLAINEQFF.

J is TRBJ1-6 and V is TRBV15, with D uncertain. Germline V CDR1 and CDR2: LNHNV, YYDKDF (reference sequence). V was clipped by 1 base and J by 11 bases, with 15 bases between them. The CDR3 totals 15 residues. The CDR3 DNA is TGTGCCACCAGCAGAGGAATGGAGGGCGGGCCACCCCTCCACTTT. Its protein product is CATSRGMEGGPPLHF.

This chain links TRBV9 with TRBJ2-2; D uncertain. The CDR3 loop spans 13 amino acids. Germline lookup yields CDR1 SGDLS and CDR2 YYNGEE. The V end was cut by 4 bases, the J end by 6 bases, with 10 bases between. The CDR3 sequence is CASSQFGPGELFF. CDR3 in DNA: TGTGCCAGCAGCCAGTTTGGGCCCGGGGAGCTGTTTTTT.

The chain employs TRBV20-1 and TRBJ2-1; D gene uncertain. The CDR3 runs to 11 residues. Germline CDR1 DFQATT, CDR2 SNEGSKA (reference sequence). The germline V and J ends were trimmed by 3 bases and 9 bases, with 9 bases remaining between them. The CDR3 here is CSASQAAEQFF. The CDR3 nucleotides are TGCAGTGCTAGCCAGGCGGCTGAGCAGTTCTTC.